This TCR beta chain was identified during a study of CD8 T cells in ankylosing spondylitis. TCRdb independently ran MiXCR on the 5' RACE reads; one entry per CDR3 protein. The table records approximately 350,000 distinct CDR3 sequences, approximately 15% of them present only once. General study results and limits: Both synovial fluid and blood in reactive arthritis had previously been reported to carry some motif variants. Characteristic, it appeared, of ankylosing spondylitis blood was a TCR beta motif of about eight highly homologous variants.

From germline, CDR1 is SGDLS and CDR2 YYNGEE. The CDR3 has 16 amino acids. Trimming removed 1 base at V and 7 bases at J, with 15 bases between. On this clonotype: Its specificity is not known.

The chain joins TRBV9 to TRBJ1-6, with a weak D call TRBD1 (6 bases). This TCR derives from a male donor with ankylosing spondylitis or in good health (not recorded which). The sequencing input was blood, either unsorted or a sorted T cell fraction (not recorded which). The CDR3 loop is CASSVSPTGKNSPLHF. The CDR3 DNA is TGTGCCAGCAGCGTATCTCCGACAGGAAAAAATTCACCCCTCCACTTT.